Below are 10 T cell receptor beta chains sequenced from a single sample in a study of somatic mutations in cytotoxic T cells in rheumatoid arthritis. Assay used: immunoSEQ multiplex PCR; TCRdb lists only in-frame clones, some missing. This table holds 20,000 to 25,000 clones, around 84% found once. The sequencing input was CD8+ T cells sorted from blood. Every receptor here comes from a woman in her forties or fifties in good health.

The CDR3 sequence is CASSQDPGPEPNEKLFF. The CDR3 coding sequence is TGCGCCAGCAGCCAAGATCCTGGGCCCGAGCCCAATGAAAAACTGTTTTTT. This rearrangement joins TRBV4-1 to TRBJ1-4, with D unresolved. V lost 0 bases and J 5 bases, leaving 16 bases between the germline ends. This CDR3 has 17 amino acids. Germline CDR1 is MGHRA and CDR2 is YSYEKL.

The chain is built from TRBV7-2 and TRBJ2-3; TRBD2 aligns across 7 bases. Germline values: CDR1 SGHTA, CDR2 FQGNSA. The CDR3 is made up of 15 amino acids. Trimming at V came to 4 bases and at J to 2 bases, leaving 6 bases not matched to a gene. DNA for the CDR3: TGTGCCAGCAGCTGGAGCGGGGCCTTCACAGATACGCAGTATTTT. This sequence encodes CASSWSGAFTDTQYF.

The chain's CDR3 is CSARDNTEAFF. DNA for the CDR3: TGCAGTGCTAGGGACAACACTGAAGCTTTCTTT. The chain combines TRBV20-1 with TRBJ1-1; no definite D call. Germline V gene lookup returns CDR1 DFQATT and CDR2 SNEGSKA (reference sequence). V lost 3 bases and J lost 2, with 4 bases in between. CDR3 length: 11 amino acids.

CDR3: CASREGFSNYGYTF. The CDR3 region has the DNA TGTGCCAGCCGCGAGGGGTTCTCTAACTATGGCTACACCTTC. The V gene is TRBV7-2, the J gene TRBJ1-2; D is possibly TRBD1 (5 bases). Trimming took 8 bases from V and 0 from J, leaving 13 bases between them. CDR1 and CDR2 (germline): SGHTA, FQGNSA. The CDR3 loop spans 14 amino acids.

The V gene is TRBV29-1, the J gene TRBJ2-7; D is unclear. Trimming pared 3 bases from V and 3 bases from J, leaving 9 bases between. The germline V gene has CDR1 SQVTM and CDR2 ANQGSEA. This CDR3 has 12 amino acids. CDR3 in DNA: TGCAGCGTTGATACAGAACGCTACGAGCAGTACTTC. This codes for CSVDTERYEQYF.

This clone was observed once. Because the CDR3's place on the DNA is in doubt, the DNA is left out and the CDR3 is given as listed by TCRdb. The chain is built from TRBV27 and TRBJ2-1; the D segment call TRBD2 is taken from the table without a DNA check. With termini counted, the CDR3 has 16 amino acids. Germline values: CDR1 MNHEY, CDR2 SMNVEV (reference sequence). The CDR3 spells CASSSSSGGAGDEQFF.

The chain recombines TRBV4-2 with TRBJ1-6, with no clear D. CDR3 length equals 17 residues. Trimming cost V 0 bases and J 5 bases, with 14 bases left between them. CDR1 and CDR2 from the germline V gene are LGHNA and YNFKEQ. CDR3 sequence (DNA): TGTGCCAGCAGCCAAGATCGGCAGGAGATGAATAATTCACCCCTCCACTTT. Encoded protein: CASSQDRQEMNNSPLHF.

The chain employs TRBV15 and TRBJ2-3; 8 bases fit TRBD2. The germline gives CDR1 LNHNV, CDR2 YYDKDF (reference sequence). V dropped 1 base and J dropped 3; count of bases not matched to a gene: 3. The CDR3 contains 15 residues. The CDR3 here is CATSRGSGDTDTQYF. The CDR3 coding sequence is TGTGCCACCAGCAGAGGTAGCGGGGATACAGATACGCAGTATTTT.

This chain joins TRBV7-6 and TRBJ1-2; tentatively, D is TRBD1 (5 bases). There are 15 residues in the CDR3. Trimming cost V 5 bases and J 8 bases, with 21 bases left between them. CDR1 and CDR2 (germline): SGHVS, FNYEAQ. The CDR3 region is CASSQHAGEGYGYTF. CDR3 coding DNA: TGTGCCAGCAGCCAACACGCGGGGGAAGGGTACGGCTACACCTTC.

The gene calls are TRBV5-1 and TRBJ1-6; D remains ambiguous. V gave up 1 base and J gave up 5 bases, with 7 bases separating them. The CDR3 runs 14 residues. CDR1 and CDR2 (germline): SGHRS, YFSETQ. The CDR3, as DNA: TGCGCCAGCAGCTTGTACGGCAATAATTCACCCCTCCACTTT. It encodes CASSLYGNNSPLHF.